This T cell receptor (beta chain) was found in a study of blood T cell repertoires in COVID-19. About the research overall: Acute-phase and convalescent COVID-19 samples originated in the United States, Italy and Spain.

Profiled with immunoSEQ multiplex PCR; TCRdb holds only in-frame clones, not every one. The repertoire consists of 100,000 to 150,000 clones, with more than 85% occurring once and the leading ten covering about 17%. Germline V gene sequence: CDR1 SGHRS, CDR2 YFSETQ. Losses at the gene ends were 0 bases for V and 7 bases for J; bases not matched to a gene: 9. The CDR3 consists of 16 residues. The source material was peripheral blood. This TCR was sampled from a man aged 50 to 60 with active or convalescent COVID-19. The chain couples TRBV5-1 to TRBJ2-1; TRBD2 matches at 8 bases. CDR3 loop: CASSLAGDSGDNEQFF. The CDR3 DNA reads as TGCGCCAGCAGCTTGGCCGGGGATAGCGGGGATAATGAGCAGTTCTTC.